The TCR beta chain described here comes from a study of blood T cell repertoires in COVID-19. The wider study: COVID-19 samples, acute and convalescent, were from the United States, Italy and Spain. Sample material is recorded as cDNA or gDNA derived from T cells, B-cell-depleted T cells, or PBMCs.

In the original workflow: Nucleated cell counts were estimated from reference gene primer amplification. The table came from immunoSEQ multiplex PCR; TCRdb's copy has only in-frame clones and leaves some out. V and J calls and clone size are as listed in that table; D and trimming were resolved from the DNA. The sample shows roughly 240,000 clones, 65% to 90% of them seen only once. The V gene's germline CDR1 is ENHRY and CDR2 SYGVKD. This CDR3 is 15 amino acids long. With V trimmed by 5 bases and J by 1 base, 3 bases remained unmatched. This clone was recorded a few times. This chain joins TRBV10-3 and TRBJ2-2, with TRBD1 matching over 8 bases. The material sequenced was peripheral blood. This TCR came from a man in his forties who had recovered from COVID-19. CDR3: CAISYRGKNTGELFF. The CDR3 region has the DNA TGTGCCATCAGTTACAGGGGGAAGAACACCGGGGAGCTGTTTTTT.